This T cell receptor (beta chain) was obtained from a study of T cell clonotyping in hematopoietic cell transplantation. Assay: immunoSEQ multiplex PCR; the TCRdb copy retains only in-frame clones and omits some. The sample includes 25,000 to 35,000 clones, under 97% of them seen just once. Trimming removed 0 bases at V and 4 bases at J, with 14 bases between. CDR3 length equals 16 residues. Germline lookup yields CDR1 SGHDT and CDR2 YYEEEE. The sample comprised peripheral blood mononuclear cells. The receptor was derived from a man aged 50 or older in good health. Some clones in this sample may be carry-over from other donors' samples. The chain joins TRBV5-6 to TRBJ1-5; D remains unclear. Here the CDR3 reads CASSLAGGKRNQPQHF. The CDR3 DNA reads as TGTGCCAGCAGCTTGGCCGGAGGGAAACGAAATCAGCCCCAGCATTTT.